A single sample is the source of the 31 T cell receptor beta chains below, sequenced in a study of a mutant IDH1 vaccine in newly diagnosed glioma. Clones were read by immunoSEQ multiplex PCR, and TCRdb kept only the in-frame ones, dropping some. The data hold around 100,000 clones, with roughly 90% observed a single time. No antigen is known for these receptors. Indicated time point: week 11, during vaccination. Every vaccination contained 300 ug of the mutant IDH1 20-mer peptide and was paired with topical imiquimod. The specimen was PBMCs, collected from a glioma patient whose treatment included an IDH1 peptide vaccine. These TCRs come from a woman aged 50 to 65 with glioma.

The chain is built from TRBV6-6 and TRBJ1-2, with 7 bases lining up with TRBD1. Germline assignment: CDR1 MNHNY and CDR2 SVGAGI (reference sequence). The J segment lost 1 base and the V segment lost 0 bases, leaving 2 bases of the junction unmatched. The CDR3 loop spans 15 amino acids. As DNA, the CDR3 is TGTGCCAGCAGTTACTCAACAGGGGATAACTATGGCTACACCTTC. Translated, it gives CASSYSTGDNYGYTF.

This chain connects TRBV9 to TRBJ2-4; D is unresolved. Between the trimmed V and J ends, which lost 0 bases and 3 bases, there was a span of 13 bases. CDR3 length: 16 amino acids. The germline V gene encodes CDR1 SGDLS and CDR2 YYNGEE. CDR3 sequence reads: CASSVADDFYKNIQYF. For the CDR3, the DNA is TGTGCCAGCAGCGTAGCTGACGACTTTTACAAAAACATTCAGTACTTC.

The rearrangement joins TRBV15 to TRBJ2-5; possible D gene TRBD1, 5 bases. V lost 1 base, J lost 2 bases, and 8 bases lay in between. The CDR3 totals 14 residues. CDR1 is LNHNV and CDR2 is YYDKDF in the germline V gene (reference sequence). CDR3 nucleotides: TGTGCCACCAGCAGAGGACAGCTACAAGAGACCCAGTACTTC. Protein: CATSRGQLQETQYF.

The chain couples TRBV19 to TRBJ2-6, with D tentatively TRBD1 (5 bases). From germline, CDR1 is LNHDA and CDR2 SQIVND (reference sequence). Trimming removed 5 bases at V and 0 bases at J, with 20 bases between. The length of the CDR3 is 19 residues. CDR3 coding DNA: TGTGCCAGTAGTCCTCTTGTGGGGCAGGGCTCCTCTGGGGCCAACGTCCTGACTTTC. It translates to CASSPLVGQGSSGANVLTF.

The chain recombines TRBV6-6 with TRBJ1-5, with D unresolved. The CDR3 loop spans 14 amino acids. V lost 2 bases, J lost 0 bases, and 5 bases lay in between. Germline CDR1 reads MNHNY; CDR2 reads SVGAGI (reference sequence). This CDR3 is CASSYGNSNQPQHF. In nucleotides, the CDR3 is TGTGCCAGCAGTTACGGCAATAGCAATCAGCCCCAGCATTTT.

The chain couples TRBV30 to TRBJ2-2; possible D gene TRBD2, 7 bases. Trimming removed 2 bases from V and 3 bases from J, with 10 bases in between. This CDR3 contains 14 residues. Per the germline V gene, CDR1 is GTSNPN and CDR2 is SVGIG (reference sequence). CDR3 coding DNA: TGTGCCTGGAGTAGGGGGGGTTACACCGGGGAGCTGTTTTTT. It codes for CAWSRGGYTGELFF.

The V call is TRBV6-5, the J call TRBJ2-1, with D perhaps TRBD2 (5 bases). V lost 0 bases to trimming and J lost 12 bases, with 12 bases between them. This CDR3 is built from 13 residues. In germline, CDR1 is MNHEY, CDR2 SVGAGI. The CDR3 nucleotides are TGTGCCAGCAGTTACTCGGACGGGATAGGGCAGTTCTTC. Translation gives CASSYSDGIGQFF.

The gene calls are TRBV5-1 and TRBJ2-7; D uncertain. The CDR3 consists of 11 residues. Per germline, CDR1 SGHRS and CDR2 YFSETQ. Trimming pared 3 bases from V and 6 bases from J, leaving 7 bases between. DNA for the CDR3: TGCGCCAGCAGCTCACCGGGCGAGCAGTACTTC. This codes for CASSSPGEQYF.

The chain joins TRBV14 to TRBJ2-7; TRBD1 might be the D (6 bases). In germline, CDR1 is SGHDN, CDR2 FVKESK. The CDR3 has 16 residues. V shed 2 bases and J shed 2 bases, with 16 bases lying between them. The DNA for the CDR3 is TGTGCCAGCAGCCAAATCACAGGGTCCCAAACCTACGAGCAGTACTTC. This gives the protein CASSQITGSQTYEQYF.

The rearrangement links TRBV6-6 to TRBJ2-1; 9 bases match TRBD1. This CDR3 comprises 13 residues. Germline assignment: CDR1 MNHNY and CDR2 SVGAGI (reference sequence). J was trimmed by 8 bases and V by 11 bases; bases with no gene match: 10. The CDR3 nucleotides read TGTGCCGTACGGGACAGGGTCTTCGATGAGCAGTTCTTC. Its protein is CAVRDRVFDEQFF.

V usage is TRBV7-9 and J usage is TRBJ2-1; D gene unclear. The CDR3 loop spans 13 amino acids. V shed 5 bases and J shed 8 bases, with 13 bases lying between them. The germline gives CDR1 SEHNR, CDR2 FQNEAQ (reference sequence). This CDR3 reads CASSPSLTYEQFF. The CDR3 nucleotides are TGTGCCAGCAGCCCCTCGCTGACTTATGAGCAGTTCTTC.

The V call is TRBV25-1, the J call TRBJ2-2; no reliable D call. This CDR3 is 12 amino acids long. V lost 0 bases and J lost 7, with 3 bases in between. Germline V gives CDR1 MGHDK, CDR2 SYGVNS. CDR3 bases: TGTGCCAGCAGTGAATACGACGGGGAGCTGTTTTTT. Its protein is CASSEYDGELFF.

The genes are TRBV19 and TRBJ1-4; 7 nucleotides line up with TRBD1. Germline V CDR1 and CDR2: LNHDA, SQIVND (reference sequence). The CDR3 spans 12 residues. Trimming cost V 9 bases and J 6 bases; bases outside gene matches: 4. CDR3 coding DNA: TGTGCCAGCCTTGGGACAGATGAAAAACTGTTTTTT. It is translated as CASLGTDEKLFF.

This chain uses TRBV5-1 with TRBJ1-2; D is ambiguous. In germline, CDR1 is SGHRS, CDR2 YFSETQ. The V end was cut by 0 bases, the J end by 0 bases, with 6 bases between. This CDR3 is built from 14 residues. The CDR3 DNA follows: TGCGCCAGCAGCTTGGGACAAGCTAACTATGGCTACACCTTC. This encodes CASSLGQANYGYTF.

This clone was observed a single time. The chain combines TRBV6-1 with TRBJ2-2, with no clear D. This CDR3 is built from 14 residues. V shed 2 bases and J shed 1 base, with 5 bases lying between them. Looked up from germline, CDR1 is MNHNS and CDR2 is SASEGT. The CDR3 sequence: CASSENWNTGELFF. CDR3 DNA sequence: TGTGCCAGCAGTGAAAATTGGAACACCGGGGAGCTGTTTTTT.

DNA of the CDR3: TGTGCCAGCAGCCTGGGGGTAGGGCGGAGGTACGAGCAGTACTTC. This translates into CASSLGVGRRYEQYF. The J gene is TRBJ2-7, the V gene TRBV7-2, with D perhaps being TRBD1 or TRBD2 (5 bases each). This CDR3 spans 15 amino acids. Trimming took off 5 bases at V and 4 bases at J, with 18 bases between the two ends. Germline V gene data show CDR1 as SGHTA and CDR2 as FQGNSA.

The chain carries TRBV28 and TRBJ2-7; D unresolved. Germline CDR1 and CDR2: MDHEN and SYDVKM. The V end lost 5 bases, the J end lost 4 bases, and 21 bases lay between the germline ends. The CDR3 is 16 amino acids. The CDR3 nucleotides are TGTGCCAGCAGTCCCCAGTCTAACCAGGCCTCGTACGAGCAGTACTTC. Protein sequence: CASSPQSNQASYEQYF.

This chain links TRBV7-8 with TRBJ2-5, with D perhaps matching TRBD2 (5 bases). Deletions cut 0 bases from V and 4 bases from J, with 12 bases between. Germline lookup yields CDR1 SGHVS and CDR2 FQNEAQ. The CDR3 extends over 15 amino acids. The CDR3 loop is CASSLAPGIRETQYF. Here the CDR3 DNA reads TGTGCCAGCAGCTTAGCCCCGGGAATCAGAGAGACCCAGTACTTC.

The J gene is TRBJ2-2, the V gene TRBV19, with 16 bases lining up with TRBD2. Germline V gene data show CDR1 as LNHDA and CDR2 as SQIVND (reference sequence). The ends lost 6 bases at V and 3 bases at J; junction bases unmatched: 16. This CDR3 is 21 amino acids long. CDR3 loop: CASRFPTPGLAGGRDTGELFF. CDR3 in DNA: TGTGCCAGTAGGTTTCCAACTCCGGGACTAGCGGGAGGGCGCGACACCGGGGAGCTGTTTTTT.

CDR3 residues: CAWSRASGYNEQFF. CDR3 sequence (DNA): TGTGCCTGGAGTCGCGCTAGCGGCTACAATGAGCAGTTCTTC. This chain connects TRBV30 to TRBJ2-1; TRBD2 matches at 7 bases. The CDR3 has 14 residues. The trim removed 2 bases at V and 3 bases at J, leaving 4 bases unmatched. Germline V CDR1 and CDR2: GTSNPN, SVGIG (reference sequence).

This chain links TRBV5-6 with TRBJ2-5; the match to TRBD2 covers 11 bases. The tail of the sequence fits TRBJ2-7 better, so the J call may be wrong. From germline, CDR1 is SGHDT and CDR2 YYEEEE. CDR3 length: 13 amino acids. The CDR3 region is CASLAGGGYEQYF. The DNA for the CDR3 is TGTGCCAGCCTAGCGGGAGGAGGCTACGAGCAGTACTTC.

In its sample, this clone was seen once. In nucleotides, the CDR3 is TGCAGCGTAACTAGCGGGAGAGCCACCCGATACAATGAGCAGTTCTTC. Residues: CSVTSGRATRYNEQFF. V gene TRBV29-1 combines with J gene TRBJ2-1, with 11 bases aligning to TRBD2. Trimming removed 6 bases from V and 4 bases from J; junction bases left unmatched: 11. The CDR3 length is 16 residues. From germline, CDR1 is SQVTM and CDR2 ANQGSEA.

CDR3 protein: CASSLAQGLGELFF. In DNA form, the CDR3 reads TGTGCCAGCAGCTTAGCCCAGGGCCTCGGGGAGCTGTTTTTT. The chain is built from TRBV11-3 and TRBJ2-2, with a weak D call TRBD1 (5 bases). The CDR3 loop spans 14 amino acids. V was trimmed by 1 base and J by 7 bases, leaving 10 bases between them. Germline lookup yields CDR1 SGHNT and CDR2 YENEEA. The whole variable domain, remainder taken from reference TRBV11-3 and TRBJ2-2, is EAGVVQSPRYKIIEKKQPVAFWCNPISGHNTLYWYLQNLGQGPELLIRYENEEAVDDSQLPKDRFSAERLKGVDSTLKIQPAELGDSAVYLCASSLAQGLGELFFGEGSRLTVL.

The genes are TRBV18 and TRBJ2-1; D possibly corresponds to TRBD2 (6 bases). V was cut by 2 bases and J by 6 bases, with 20 bases left in between. This CDR3 has 17 amino acids. Germline values: CDR1 KGHSH, CDR2 LQKENI. The CDR3 reads CASSPGLPGLPGNEQFF. DNA for the CDR3: TGTGCCAGCTCACCAGGACTACCGGGCCTACCTGGCAATGAGCAGTTCTTC.

This chain joins TRBV27 and TRBJ1-4; D is perhaps TRBD1 (5 bases). V was clipped by 5 bases and J by 8 bases, with 15 bases between them. CDR1 and CDR2 from the germline V gene are MNHEY and SMNVEV (reference sequence). The CDR3 is 14 residues long. The CDR3 protein is CASSTGTPREKLFF. The DNA for the CDR3 is TGTGCCAGCAGTACCGGGACCCCACGGGAAAAACTGTTTTTT.

This chain joins TRBV28 and TRBJ2-7; TRBD2 agrees at 11 bases. J was trimmed by 2 bases and V by 7 bases; bases with no gene match: 4. Germline V gene lookup returns CDR1 MDHEN and CDR2 SYDVKM. This CDR3 is built from 14 residues. The CDR3 spells CASILAGAPYEQYF. CDR3 sequence (DNA): TGTGCCAGCATACTAGCGGGAGCCCCCTACGAGCAGTACTTC.

The CDR3 spells CASSVEGLASWETQYF. The CDR3 DNA sequence: TGTGCCAGCAGCGTAGAAGGACTAGCATCTTGGGAGACCCAGTACTTC. This chain links TRBV9 with TRBJ2-5; 8 bases align to TRBD2. The CDR3 consists of 16 residues. The junction had 9 bases not matched to a gene; V was cut back by 0 bases and J by 5 bases. Germline V gives CDR1 SGDLS, CDR2 YYNGEE.

The V and J genes are TRBV5-1 and TRBJ2-7; 8 bases match TRBD1. The germline gives CDR1 SGHRS, CDR2 YFSETQ. There are 15 residues in the CDR3. V lost 4 bases, J lost 1 base, and 7 bases stayed unmatched. As DNA, the CDR3 is TGCGCCAGCAGCGCACCGGGACAGGCATCCTACGAGCAGTACTTC. This gives the protein CASSAPGQASYEQYF.

The rearrangement joins TRBV5-1 to TRBJ2-2, with D unresolved. CDR1 and CDR2 from the germline V gene are SGHRS and YFSETQ. V lost 4 bases to trimming and J lost 5 bases, with 12 bases between them. This CDR3 comprises 14 residues. CDR3 in DNA: TGCGCCAGCAGCCTACAGCCGGTGACCGGGGAGCTGTTTTTT. Translating it yields CASSLQPVTGELFF.

J is TRBJ2-5 and V is TRBV28; 10 bases line up with TRBD1. CDR1 and CDR2 from the germline V gene are MDHEN and SYDVKM. The V segment lost 3 bases and the J segment 4 bases; nucleotides outside the gene matches: 8. The CDR3 runs to 16 residues. The CDR3: CASSFFPGQGTETQYF. In DNA form, the CDR3 reads TGTGCCAGCAGTTTTTTCCCGGGACAGGGGACAGAGACCCAGTACTTC.

V is TRBV27 and J is TRBJ2-5, with TRBD2 identical over 11 bases. The end of the DNA aligns better with TRBJ2-7, so the J call may be wrong. The CDR3 is made up of 15 amino acids. Looked up from germline, CDR1 is MNHEY and CDR2 is SMNVEV (reference sequence). As DNA, the CDR3 is TGTGCCAGCAGTTCGCCTAGCGGGAGGTCGGACGAGCAGTACTTC. Amino acid sequence: CASSSPSGRSDEQYF.